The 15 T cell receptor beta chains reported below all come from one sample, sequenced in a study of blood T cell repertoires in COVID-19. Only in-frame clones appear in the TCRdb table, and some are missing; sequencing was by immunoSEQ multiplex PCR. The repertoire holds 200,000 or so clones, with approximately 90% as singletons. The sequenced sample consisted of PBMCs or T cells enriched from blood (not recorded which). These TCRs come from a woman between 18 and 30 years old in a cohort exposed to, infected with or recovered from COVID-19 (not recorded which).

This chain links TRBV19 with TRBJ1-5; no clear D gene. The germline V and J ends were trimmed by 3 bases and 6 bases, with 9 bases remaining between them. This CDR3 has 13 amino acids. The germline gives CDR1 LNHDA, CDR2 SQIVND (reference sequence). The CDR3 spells CASSITDLQPQHF. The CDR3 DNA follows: TGTGCCAGTAGTATTACAGACCTTCAGCCCCAGCATTTT.

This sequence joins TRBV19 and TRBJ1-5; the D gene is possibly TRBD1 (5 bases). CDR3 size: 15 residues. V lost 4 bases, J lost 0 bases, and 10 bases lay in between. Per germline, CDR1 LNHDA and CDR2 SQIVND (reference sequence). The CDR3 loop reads CASSTRDSSNQPQHF. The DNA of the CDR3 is TGTGCCAGTAGTACCAGAGACAGTAGCAATCAGCCCCAGCATTTT.

The CDR3 loop is CASSLAAGGAYNEQFF. As DNA, the CDR3 is TGCGCCAGCAGCTTGGCCGCGGGGGGCGCCTACAATGAGCAGTTCTTC. The V gene is TRBV5-1, the J gene TRBJ2-1; TRBD2 matches at 8 bases. Germline V CDR1 and CDR2: SGHRS, YFSETQ. With 0 bases clipped from V and 2 bases from J, the junction kept 4 bases outside the gene matches. The CDR3 spans 16 residues. Combining the CDR3 with reference TRBV5-1 and TRBJ2-1 gives the whole variable domain KAGVTQTPRYLIKTRGQQVTLSCSPISGHRSVSWYQQTPGQGLQFLFEYFSETQRNKGNFPGRFSGRQFSNSRSEMNVSTLELGDSALYLCASSLAAGGAYNEQFFGPGTRLTVL.

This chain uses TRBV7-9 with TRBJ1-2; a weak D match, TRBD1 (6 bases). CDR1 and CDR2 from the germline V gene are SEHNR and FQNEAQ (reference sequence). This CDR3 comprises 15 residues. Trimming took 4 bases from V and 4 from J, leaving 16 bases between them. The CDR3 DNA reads TGTGCCAGCAGCTATATGAAGGACAGCCCCTATGGCTACACCTTC. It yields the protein CASSYMKDSPYGYTF.

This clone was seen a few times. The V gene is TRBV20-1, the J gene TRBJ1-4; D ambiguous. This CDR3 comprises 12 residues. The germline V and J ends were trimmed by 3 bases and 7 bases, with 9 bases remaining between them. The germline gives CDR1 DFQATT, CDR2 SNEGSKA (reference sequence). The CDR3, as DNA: TGCAGTGCTAGTCCCGGGGTTGAAAAACTGTTTTTT. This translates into CSASPGVEKLFF.

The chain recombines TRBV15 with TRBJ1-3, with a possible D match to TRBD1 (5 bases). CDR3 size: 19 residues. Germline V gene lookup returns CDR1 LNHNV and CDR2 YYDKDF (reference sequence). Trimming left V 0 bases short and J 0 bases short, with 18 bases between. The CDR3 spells CATSRDRGLTLSSGNTIYF. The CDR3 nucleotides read TGTGCCACCAGCAGAGATAGGGGACTTACTTTGAGCTCTGGAAACACCATATATTTT.

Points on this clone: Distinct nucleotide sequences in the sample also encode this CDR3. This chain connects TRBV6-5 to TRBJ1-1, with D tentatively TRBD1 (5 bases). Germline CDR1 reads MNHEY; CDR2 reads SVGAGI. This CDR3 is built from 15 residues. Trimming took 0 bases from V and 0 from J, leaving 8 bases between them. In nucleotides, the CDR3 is TGTGCCAGCAGTTACTCGGGGGGACTGAACACTGAAGCTTTCTTT. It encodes CASSYSGGLNTEAFF.

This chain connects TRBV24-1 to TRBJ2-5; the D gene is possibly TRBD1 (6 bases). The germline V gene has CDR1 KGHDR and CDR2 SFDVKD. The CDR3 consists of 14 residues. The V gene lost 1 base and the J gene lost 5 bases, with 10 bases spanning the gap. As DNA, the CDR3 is TGTGCCACCAGTGATTTAAACAGGGCCGAGACCCAGTACTTC. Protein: CATSDLNRAETQYF.

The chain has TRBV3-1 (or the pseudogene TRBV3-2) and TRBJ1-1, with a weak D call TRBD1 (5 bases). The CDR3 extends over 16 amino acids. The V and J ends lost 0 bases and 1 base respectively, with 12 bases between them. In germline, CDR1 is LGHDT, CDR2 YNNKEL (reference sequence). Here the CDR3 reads CASSQDRRGPNTEAFF. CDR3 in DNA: TGTGCCAGCAGCCAAGATCGGCGGGGCCCGAACACTGAAGCTTTCTTT.

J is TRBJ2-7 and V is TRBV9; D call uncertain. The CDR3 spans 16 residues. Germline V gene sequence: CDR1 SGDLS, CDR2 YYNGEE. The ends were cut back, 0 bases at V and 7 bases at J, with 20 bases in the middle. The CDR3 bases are TGTGCCAGCAGCGTAGCCCCCCTCACAGACCAGTCTGAGCAGTACTTC. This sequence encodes CASSVAPLTDQSEQYF.

CDR3 loop: CATSDYQGAGGYTF. DNA for the CDR3: TGTGCCACCAGTGATTACCAGGGGGCAGGGGGCTACACCTTC. The chain has TRBV24-1 and TRBJ1-2, with 8 bases that match TRBD1. The V gene end was trimmed by 2 bases and the J gene end by 8 bases; junction bases not matched to a gene: 6. The CDR3 covers 14 residues. From germline, CDR1 is KGHDR and CDR2 SFDVKD.

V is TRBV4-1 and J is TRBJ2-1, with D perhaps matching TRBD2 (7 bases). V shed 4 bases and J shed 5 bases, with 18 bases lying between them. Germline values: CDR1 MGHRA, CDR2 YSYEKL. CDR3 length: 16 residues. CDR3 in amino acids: CASSPYEGGGDNEQFF. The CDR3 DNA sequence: TGCGCCAGCAGCCCCTATGAAGGGGGGGGCGACAATGAGCAGTTCTTC.

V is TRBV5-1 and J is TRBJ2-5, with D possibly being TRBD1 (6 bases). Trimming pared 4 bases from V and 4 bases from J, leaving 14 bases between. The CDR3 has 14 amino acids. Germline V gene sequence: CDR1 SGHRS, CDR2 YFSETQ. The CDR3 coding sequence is TGCGCCAGCAGCCCAGGGGATACCTTAGAGACCCAGTACTTC. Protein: CASSPGDTLETQYF.

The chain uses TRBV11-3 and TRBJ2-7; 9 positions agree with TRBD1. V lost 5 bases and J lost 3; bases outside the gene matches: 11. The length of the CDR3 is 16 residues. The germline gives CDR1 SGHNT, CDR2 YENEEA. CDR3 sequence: CASSTTYRGPFYEQYF. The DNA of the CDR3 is TGTGCCAGCAGCACCACTTACAGGGGGCCGTTCTACGAGCAGTACTTC.

The CDR3 region has the DNA TGTGCCATCCTAGGGGGCCCTATGAACACTGAAGCTTTCTTT. This codes for CAILGGPMNTEAFF. The chain joins TRBV6-5 to TRBJ1-1; 7 bases fit TRBD1. This CDR3 has 14 amino acids. The J segment lost 0 bases and the V segment lost 10 bases, leaving 8 bases of the junction unmatched. CDR1 and CDR2 (germline): MNHEY, SVGAGI.